Presented here are 2 T cell receptor beta chains from one specimen sequenced in a study of post-analysis software for immune sequencing data. General observations from the study: Among roughly 5 TRBV segments more frequent in patients than controls were TRBV5-6, TRBV5-1 and TRBV20-1.

The TCR beta cDNA libraries contained unique molecular identifiers. TCRdb passed the PCR reads through MiXCR, listing each CDR3 protein once. The repertoire holds about 400,000 distinct CDR3 sequences, with 30% to 45% as singletons. Antigens of these TCRs are unknown. What was sequenced was blood. Receptors were obtained from a girl aged 10 to 17 with multiple sclerosis.

The rearrangement uses TRBV29-1 and TRBJ2-7; D gene ambiguous. The CDR3 sequence is 14 residues long. Germline CDR1 and CDR2: SQVTM and ANQGSEA. Trimming removed 6 bases at V and 2 bases at J, with 17 bases between. The CDR3 sequence: CSVLDPSKTYEQYF. The CDR3 nucleotides are TGCAGCGTCCTTGACCCCTCGAAAACCTACGAGCAGTACTTC.

This clonotype was seen repeatedly, ten times or more. The genes are TRBV4-2 and TRBJ2-4; D might be TRBD1 or TRBD2, each matching 5 bases. This CDR3 contains 18 residues. The germline CDR1 and CDR2 sequences are LGHNA and YNFKEQ. The V gene lost 6 bases and the J gene lost 5 bases, with 26 bases spanning the gap. The CDR3, as DNA: TGTGCCAGCAGTACCGCCGGGACGCTTGGGTCAGGCGAAAACATTCAGTACTTC. It codes for CASSTAGTLGSGENIQYF.